A single sample is the source of the 30 T cell receptor beta chains below, sequenced in a study of OX40 agonist ivuxolimab in advanced cancers. The repertoire was sequenced with immunoSEQ multiplex PCR; TCRdb's copy has only in-frame clones and lacks some. The sample records 35,000 to 45,000 clones, 74% being singletons. The source material was CD4+ or CD8+ T cells sorted from blood, sampled in a trial of the OX40 agonist ivuxolimab. These receptors all stem from an adult with an advanced solid tumor such as melanoma, head and neck, liver or kidney cancer.

The V gene is TRBV11-2, the J gene TRBJ1-3, with a weak D call TRBD1 (5 bases). The length of the CDR3 is 17 residues. Germline-derived CDR1 and CDR2 are SGHAT and FQNNGV. Trimming removed 4 bases at V and 2 bases at J, with 18 bases between. The CDR3 region has the DNA TGTGCCAGCAGCTCAATCCGAGGGAAGACAGCTGGAAACACCATATATTTT. This sequence encodes CASSSIRGKTAGNTIYF.

This chain joins TRBV6-6 and TRBJ2-6; no clear D. V lost 0 bases and J lost 11, with 2 bases in between. Germline V CDR1 and CDR2: MNHNY, SVGAGI (reference sequence). The CDR3 is made up of 11 amino acids. CDR3 nucleotide sequence: TGTGCCAGCAGTTACTCTGACGTCCTGACTTTC. This codes for CASSYSDVLTF.

As to this clone: One junction end does not reproduce the germline sequence, and a read error may be involved. The gene calls are TRBV5-6 and TRBJ1-2; D gene ambiguous. Per germline, CDR1 SGHDT and CDR2 YYEEEE. CDR3 size: 13 residues. This CDR3 is CASGFLAYYGYTF. DNA for the CDR3: TGTGCCAGCGGCTTTTTAGCGTACTATGGCTACACCTTC.

CDR3 sequence (DNA): TGTGCCAGCAGCTTGGCTCACAGACGAAACACCATATATTTT. Protein sequence: CASSLAHRRNTIYF. V usage is TRBV5-5 and J usage is TRBJ1-3; D not resolved. The V gene lost 0 bases and the J gene lost 5 bases, with 9 bases spanning the gap. This CDR3 region has 14 residues. Per germline, CDR1 SGHKS and CDR2 YYEKEE (reference sequence).

The chain combines TRBV4-2 with TRBJ2-3; 11 nucleotides match TRBD2. The CDR3 covers 15 residues. Germline trimming cut 3 bases from V and 6 bases from J; bases unmatched to any gene: 5. Per germline, CDR1 LGHNA and CDR2 YNFKEQ. CDR3 nucleotide sequence: TGTGCCAGCAGCCATAGCGGGGGGGCGGGGGATACGCAGTATTTT. This encodes CASSHSGGAGDTQYF.

The chain links TRBV7-2 to TRBJ1-3; the match to TRBD1 covers 8 bases. J lost 0 bases, V lost 5 bases, and 3 bases had no gene match. Germline values: CDR1 SGHTA, CDR2 FQGNSA. The CDR3 has 15 amino acids. The CDR3 DNA reads TGTGCCAGCAGCCACAGGGGGGCCTCTGGAAACACCATATATTTT. Its protein is CASSHRGASGNTIYF.

This chain links TRBV11-2 with TRBJ2-3; a weak D match, TRBD2 (5 bases). The CDR3 runs 14 residues. CDR1 and CDR2 from the germline V gene are SGHAT and FQNNGV. Trimming removed 5 bases from V and 1 base from J, with 10 bases in between. The CDR3 protein is CASSDYRGTDTQYF. The CDR3 bases are TGTGCCAGCAGCGACTACCGGGGCACAGATACGCAGTATTTT.

The V call is TRBV18, the J call TRBJ2-3, with 12 bases fitting TRBD2. Germline CDR1 and CDR2: KGHSH and LQKENI. This CDR3 comprises 17 residues. Germline trimming cut 4 bases from V and 3 bases from J; bases unmatched to any gene: 8. The CDR3 here is CASSQSTSGGITDTQYF. The DNA for the CDR3 is TGTGCCAGCTCACAATCGACTAGCGGGGGTATTACAGATACGCAGTATTTT.

This clone was detected once. Here the CDR3 DNA reads TGTGCCAGCAGTTACTCGACCGAACGCTACGAGCAGTACTTC. Protein sequence: CASSYSTERYEQYF. The V call is TRBV6-6, the J call TRBJ2-7; no clear D. Germline CDR1 reads MNHNY; CDR2 reads SVGAGI (reference sequence). With 0 bases removed from V and 3 bases from J, the gap between germline ends came to 9 bases. This CDR3 comprises 14 residues.

This clone was detected a few times. The chain recombines TRBV7-9 with TRBJ1-1; 7 bases map to TRBD1. This CDR3 contains 14 residues. The J segment lost 11 bases and the V segment lost 1 base, leaving 10 bases of the junction unmatched. Germline loops: CDR1 SEHNR, CDR2 FQNEAQ (reference sequence). CDR3 nucleotide sequence: TGTGCCAGCAGCTTAGACGCCAGGGGGGGATCGGCTTTCTTT. It encodes CASSLDARGGSAFF.

The chain recombines TRBV27 with TRBJ2-3, with 7 bases matching TRBD2. CDR3 length: 16 residues. V shed 4 bases, J shed 6 bases, and the junction held 13 bases outside the gene matches. Germline lookup yields CDR1 MNHEY and CDR2 SMNVEV (reference sequence). Written as DNA, the CDR3 is TGTGCCAGCAGTTCCGGGCGTAGACTAGCTCTTGATACGCAGTATTTT. Translating gives CASSSGRRLALDTQYF.

This clone has more than one count but fewer than ten. The rearrangement joins TRBV6-1 to TRBJ2-7; no reliable D call. The germline V gene has CDR1 MNHNS and CDR2 SASEGT. V lost 6 bases and J 7 bases, leaving 16 bases between the germline ends. The CDR3 length is 13 residues. The CDR3 region has the DNA TGTGCCAGCAGGTATAGGACCTCCGGGGAGCAGTACTTC. Encoded protein: CASRYRTSGEQYF.

The CDR3 DNA is TGTGCCAGCAGTTTCGCCCCTGAAGAGACCCAGTACTTC. It translates to CASSFAPEETQYF. The rearrangement uses TRBV27 and TRBJ2-5; D unresolved. In germline, CDR1 is MNHEY, CDR2 SMNVEV (reference sequence). With 3 bases removed from V and 3 bases from J, the gap between germline ends came to 8 bases. This CDR3 spans 13 amino acids.

This clone turned up a few times. V usage is TRBV5-1 and J usage is TRBJ1-1; D is unresolved. The V gene's germline CDR1 is SGHRS and CDR2 YFSETQ. The germline V and J ends were trimmed by 0 bases and 0 bases, with 6 bases remaining between them. This CDR3 spans 14 amino acids. The DNA for the CDR3 is TGCGCCAGCAGCTTGGTCAGAATGAACACTGAAGCTTTCTTT. This gives the protein CASSLVRMNTEAFF.

Only a few counts were recorded for this clone. The gene calls are TRBV6-5 and TRBJ1-3, with 7 bases that match TRBD1. V shed 4 bases, J shed 10 bases, and the junction held 4 bases outside the gene matches. The germline gives CDR1 MNHEY, CDR2 SVGAGI. The CDR3 is 12 residues long. The CDR3 sequence: CASSSRTGTIYF. The CDR3 DNA is TGTGCCAGCAGTTCAAGGACAGGAACCATATATTTT.

This chain links TRBV27 with TRBJ1-5, with 9 positions matching TRBD1. Germline-derived CDR1 and CDR2 are MNHEY and SMNVEV (reference sequence). The CDR3 has 15 amino acids. The J segment lost 2 bases and the V segment lost 6 bases, leaving 5 bases of the junction unmatched. DNA of the CDR3: TGTGCCAGCAGACAGGGGGCGTATGGCAATCAGCCCCAGCATTTT. Encoded protein: CASRQGAYGNQPQHF.

J is TRBJ1-3 and V is TRBV25-1, with D possibly being TRBD1 (5 bases). The V gene lost 1 base and the J gene lost 8 bases, with 12 bases spanning the gap. CDR1 is MGHDK and CDR2 is SYGVNS in the germline V gene. The CDR3 sequence is 14 residues long. Written as DNA, the CDR3 is TGTGCCAGCAGTGAATTATCCAGGGTTGACACCATATATTTT. Amino acids: CASSELSRVDTIYF.

The genes are TRBV18 and TRBJ1-5; 9 positions match TRBD1. CDR3 length: 16 residues. The trim removed 3 bases at V and 0 bases at J, leaving 3 bases unmatched. The germline CDR1 and CDR2 sequences are KGHSH and LQKENI. CDR3 sequence: CASSPGTGFSNQPQHF. In nucleotides, the CDR3 is TGTGCCAGCTCACCGGGGACAGGGTTTAGCAATCAGCCCCAGCATTTT.

The chain joins TRBV7-2 to TRBJ1-5; D unresolved. The CDR3 has 13 amino acids. V lost 4 bases and J 4 bases, leaving 8 bases between the germline ends. Germline V gives CDR1 SGHTA, CDR2 FQGNSA. The CDR3 sequence: CASSSDPNQPQHF. The CDR3 nucleotides are TGTGCCAGCAGCTCCGACCCAAATCAGCCCCAGCATTTT.

The chain couples TRBV5-8 to TRBJ2-1; 8 bases align to TRBD2. The germline V gene encodes CDR1 SGHTS and CDR2 YDEGEE. V was clipped by 3 bases and J by 6 bases; unmatched bases: 11. The CDR3 totals 16 residues. This chain's CDR3 is CASSSTLGTRVNEQFF. CDR3 in DNA: TGTGCCAGCAGCTCTACCTTAGGGACTAGAGTCAATGAGCAGTTCTTC.

This chain joins TRBV7-9 and TRBJ2-3, with 11 bases lining up with TRBD1. Germline CDR1 SEHNR, CDR2 FQNEAQ (reference sequence). The CDR3 totals 15 residues. V was pared by 5 bases and J by 6 bases, with 7 bases of the junction left unmatched. CDR3 region: CASSRTGGQGDTQYF. The CDR3 DNA sequence: TGTGCCAGCAGCAGGACAGGGGGCCAGGGGGATACGCAGTATTTT.

This chain connects TRBV2 to TRBJ2-1, with 10 bases fitting TRBD1. Germline CDR1 and CDR2: SNHLY and FYNNEI. Trimming took 7 bases from V and 9 from J; bases not matched to a gene: 3. The CDR3 runs to 12 residues. The CDR3 sequence is CASTRQGAEQFF. CDR3 sequence (DNA): TGTGCCAGCACCAGACAGGGGGCTGAGCAGTTCTTC.

The gene calls are TRBV5-6 and TRBJ2-1; D perhaps matches TRBD1 (5 bases). Germline CDR1 SGHDT, CDR2 YYEEEE. V was cut by 4 bases and J by 4 bases, with 15 bases left in between. The CDR3 has 15 amino acids. The CDR3 coding sequence is TGTGCCAGCAGCCAACGAATAGACAGTTACAATGAGCAGTTCTTC. This gives the protein CASSQRIDSYNEQFF.

The genes are TRBV6-6 and TRBJ1-2, with 8 positions matching TRBD1. The CDR3 sequence is 13 residues long. In germline, CDR1 is MNHNY, CDR2 SVGAGI (reference sequence). After removal of 4 bases from V and 4 bases from J, the junction contained 2 bases not matched to a gene. DNA of the CDR3: TGTGCCAGCAGTTTGACAGGGGTCTATGGCTACACCTTC. Translating gives CASSLTGVYGYTF.

The CDR3 DNA follows: TGTGCCAGCAGGGCAAGGGTAGGACAGGGGTCCACTGAAGCTTTCTTT. Protein: CASRARVGQGSTEAFF. The rearrangement uses TRBV25-1 and TRBJ1-1, with 9 bases matching TRBD1. This CDR3 comprises 16 residues. Germline V CDR1 and CDR2: MGHDK, SYGVNS. V lost 6 bases and J lost 4; bases outside the gene matches: 12.

This clone has only one observation. The J gene is TRBJ2-5, the V gene TRBV11-2, with D maybe TRBD2 (7 bases). The germline V and J ends were trimmed by 1 base and 5 bases, with 14 bases remaining between them. Germline V gene data show CDR1 as SGHAT and CDR2 as FQNNGV. The CDR3 runs 15 residues. CDR3 sequence reads: CASSLVVGGQETQYF. DNA of the CDR3: TGTGCCAGCAGCTTAGTGGTGGGGGGGCAGGAGACCCAGTACTTC. Variable domain in full (rest from reference TRBV11-2 and TRBJ2-5): EAGVAQSPRYKIIEKRQSVAFWCNPISGHATLYWYQQILGQGPKLLIQFQNNGVVDDSQLPKDRFSAERLKGVDSTLKIQPAKLEDSAVYLCASSLVVGGQETQYFGPGTRLLVL.

J is TRBJ1-4 and V is TRBV11-2; possible D gene TRBD1, 6 bases. CDR3 length: 15 residues. V was cut by 3 bases and J by 7 bases, with 15 bases left in between. The germline V gene encodes CDR1 SGHAT and CDR2 FQNNGV. CDR3 protein: CASSLNRAMSEKLFF. CDR3 DNA sequence: TGTGCCAGCAGCTTGAACAGGGCTATGAGTGAAAAACTGTTTTTT.

At least ten counts were recorded for this clone. This chain links TRBV4-2 with TRBJ2-4; possibly TRBD2 for D (6 bases). Trimming removed 0 bases from V and 4 bases from J, with 10 bases in between. Germline V lookup: CDR1 LGHNA, CDR2 YNFKEQ. The CDR3 runs to 15 residues. The CDR3 region is CASSQDPGLKNIQYF. CDR3 nucleotides: TGTGCCAGCAGCCAAGATCCGGGACTGAAAAACATTCAGTACTTC.

This rearrangement joins TRBV19 to TRBJ1-5, with unresolved D. The length of the CDR3 is 15 residues. The ends were cut back, 1 base at V and 0 bases at J, with 7 bases in the middle. Germline V gives CDR1 LNHDA, CDR2 SQIVND (reference sequence). This CDR3 is CASSIAHLSNQPQHF. CDR3 nucleotide sequence: TGTGCCAGTAGTATAGCTCACCTTAGCAATCAGCCCCAGCATTTT.

This chain links TRBV19 with TRBJ1-1; D is possibly TRBD1 (6 bases). The CDR3 has 15 amino acids. Trimming left V 5 bases short and J 2 bases short, with 15 bases between. The germline CDR1 and CDR2 sequences are LNHDA and SQIVND (reference sequence). This CDR3 is CASSLQTGPNTEAFF. The CDR3 DNA sequence: TGTGCCAGTAGTCTTCAGACAGGCCCCAACACTGAAGCTTTCTTT.